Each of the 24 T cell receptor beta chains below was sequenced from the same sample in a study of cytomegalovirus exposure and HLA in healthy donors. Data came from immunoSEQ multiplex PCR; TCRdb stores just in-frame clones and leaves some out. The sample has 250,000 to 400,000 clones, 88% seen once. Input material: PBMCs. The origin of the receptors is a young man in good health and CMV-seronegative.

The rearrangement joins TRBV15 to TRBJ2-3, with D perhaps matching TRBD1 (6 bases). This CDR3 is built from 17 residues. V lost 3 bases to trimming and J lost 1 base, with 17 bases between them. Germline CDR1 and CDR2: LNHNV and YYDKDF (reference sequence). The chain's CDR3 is CATSSGRGPTRTDTQYF. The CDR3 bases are TGTGCCACCAGCAGCGGCAGGGGTCCCACTCGCACAGATACGCAGTATTTT.

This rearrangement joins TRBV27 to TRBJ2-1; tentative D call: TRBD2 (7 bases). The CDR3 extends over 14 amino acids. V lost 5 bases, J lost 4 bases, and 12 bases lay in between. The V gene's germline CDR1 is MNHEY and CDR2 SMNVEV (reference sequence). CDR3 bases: TGTGCCAGCAGTCAAGGGGGGGGATACAATGAGCAGTTCTTC. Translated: CASSQGGGYNEQFF.

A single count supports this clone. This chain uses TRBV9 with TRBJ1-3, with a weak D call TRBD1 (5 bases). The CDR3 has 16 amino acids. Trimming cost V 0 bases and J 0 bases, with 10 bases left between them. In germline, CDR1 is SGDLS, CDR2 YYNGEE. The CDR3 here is CASSVGGSFSGNTIYF. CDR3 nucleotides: TGTGCCAGCAGCGTAGGGGGCAGTTTCTCTGGAAACACCATATATTTT.

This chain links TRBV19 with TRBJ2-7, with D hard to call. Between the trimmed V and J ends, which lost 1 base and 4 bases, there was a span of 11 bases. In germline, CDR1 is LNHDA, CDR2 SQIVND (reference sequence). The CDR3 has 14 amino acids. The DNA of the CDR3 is TGTGCCAGTAGTATAGGGGCAGCCATATACGAGCAGTACTTC. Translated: CASSIGAAIYEQYF.

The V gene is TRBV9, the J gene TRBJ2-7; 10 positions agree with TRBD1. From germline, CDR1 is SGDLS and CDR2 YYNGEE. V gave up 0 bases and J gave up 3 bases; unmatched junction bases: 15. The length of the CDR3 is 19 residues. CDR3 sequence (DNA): TGTGCCAGCAGCGTAGTTGGGACAGGGGTGACGAAGGGACTCTACGAGCAGTACTTC. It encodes CASSVVGTGVTKGLYEQYF.

This CDR3 is CASSLLALGSDTQYF. The CDR3 DNA is TGTGCCAGCAGCTTACTAGCCCTGGGTTCAGATACGCAGTATTTT. This chain connects TRBV7-9 to TRBJ2-3; TRBD2 might be the D (5 bases). The CDR3 length is 15 residues. CDR1 and CDR2 (germline): SEHNR, FQNEAQ (reference sequence). Trimming removed 2 bases at V and 4 bases at J, with 13 bases between.

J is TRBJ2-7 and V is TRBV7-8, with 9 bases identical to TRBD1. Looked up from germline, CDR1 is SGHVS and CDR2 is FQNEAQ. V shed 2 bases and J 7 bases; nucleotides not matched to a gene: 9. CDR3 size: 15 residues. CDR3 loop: CASSLRDRDFDEQYF. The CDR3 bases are TGTGCCAGCAGCTTAAGGGACAGGGATTTCGATGAGCAGTACTTC. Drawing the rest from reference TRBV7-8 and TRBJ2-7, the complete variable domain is GAGVSQSPRYKVAKRGQDVALRCDPISGHVSLFWYQQALGQGPEFLTYFQNEAQLDKSGLPSDRFFAERPEGSVSTLKIQRTQQEDSAVYLCASSLRDRDFDEQYFGPGTRLTVT.

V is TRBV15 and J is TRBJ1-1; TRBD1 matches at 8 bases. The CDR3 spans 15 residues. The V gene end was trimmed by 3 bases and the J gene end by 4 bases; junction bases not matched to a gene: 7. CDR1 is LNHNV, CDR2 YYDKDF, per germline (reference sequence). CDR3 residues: CATSRDRVRSTEAFF. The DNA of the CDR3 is TGTGCCACCAGCAGGGACAGGGTTCGGAGCACTGAAGCTTTCTTT.

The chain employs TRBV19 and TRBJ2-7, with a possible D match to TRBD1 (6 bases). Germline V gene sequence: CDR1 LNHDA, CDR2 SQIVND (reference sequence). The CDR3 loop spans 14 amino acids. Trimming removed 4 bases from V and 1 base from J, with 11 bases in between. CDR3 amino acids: CASSRDKLSYEQYF. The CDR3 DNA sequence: TGTGCCAGTAGTAGGGACAAACTTTCCTACGAGCAGTACTTC.

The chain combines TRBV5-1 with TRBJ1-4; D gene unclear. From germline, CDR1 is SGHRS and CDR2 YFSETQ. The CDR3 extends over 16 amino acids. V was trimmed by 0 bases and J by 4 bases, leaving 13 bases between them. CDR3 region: CASSLVGSEVNEKLFF. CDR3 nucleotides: TGCGCCAGCAGCTTGGTCGGGTCGGAGGTTAATGAAAAACTGTTTTTT.

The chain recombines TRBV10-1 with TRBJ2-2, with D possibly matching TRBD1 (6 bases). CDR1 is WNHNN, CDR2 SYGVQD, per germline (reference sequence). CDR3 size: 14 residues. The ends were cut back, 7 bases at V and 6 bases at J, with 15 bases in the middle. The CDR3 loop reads CASNQGTDSGELFF. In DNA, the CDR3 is TGCGCCAGCAATCAGGGGACCGACTCCGGGGAGCTGTTTTTT.

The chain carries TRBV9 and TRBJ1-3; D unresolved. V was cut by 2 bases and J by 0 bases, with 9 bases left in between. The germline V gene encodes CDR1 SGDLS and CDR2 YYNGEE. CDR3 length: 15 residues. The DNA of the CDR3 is TGTGCCAGCAGCGTTGACGGGAGCTCTGGAAACACCATATATTTT. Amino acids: CASSVDGSSGNTIYF.

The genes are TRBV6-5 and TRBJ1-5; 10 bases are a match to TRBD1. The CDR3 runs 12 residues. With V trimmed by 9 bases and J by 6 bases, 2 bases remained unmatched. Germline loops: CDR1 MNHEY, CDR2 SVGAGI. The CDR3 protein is CASRQGAQPQHF. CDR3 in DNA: TGTGCCAGTCGACAGGGGGCTCAGCCCCAGCATTTT.

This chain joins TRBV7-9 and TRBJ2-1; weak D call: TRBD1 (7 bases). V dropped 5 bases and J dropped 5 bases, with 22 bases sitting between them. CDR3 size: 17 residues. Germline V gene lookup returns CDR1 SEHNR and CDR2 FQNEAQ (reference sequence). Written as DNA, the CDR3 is TGTGCCAGCAGCCCAGGGGGGATACAGGGTGTGCACAATGAGCAGTTCTTC. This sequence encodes CASSPGGIQGVHNEQFF.

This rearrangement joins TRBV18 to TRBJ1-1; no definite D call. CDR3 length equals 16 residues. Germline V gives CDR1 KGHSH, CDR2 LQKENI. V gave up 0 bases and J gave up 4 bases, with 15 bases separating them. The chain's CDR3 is CASSPPFFEGSTEAFF. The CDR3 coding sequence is TGTGCCAGCTCACCACCGTTTTTTGAGGGATCCACTGAAGCTTTCTTT.

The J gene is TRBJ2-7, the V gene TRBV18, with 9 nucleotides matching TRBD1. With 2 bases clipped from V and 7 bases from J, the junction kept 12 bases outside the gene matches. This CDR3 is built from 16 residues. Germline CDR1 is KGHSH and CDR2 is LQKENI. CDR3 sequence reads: CASSPIIKDRGLEQYF. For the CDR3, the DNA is TGTGCCAGCTCACCAATTATAAAGGACAGGGGTCTAGAGCAGTACTTC.

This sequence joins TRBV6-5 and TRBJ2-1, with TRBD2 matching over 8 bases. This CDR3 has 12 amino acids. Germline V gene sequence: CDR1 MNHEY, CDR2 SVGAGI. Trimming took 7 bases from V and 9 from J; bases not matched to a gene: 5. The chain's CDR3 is CASKASGFEQFF. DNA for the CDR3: TGTGCCAGCAAGGCTAGCGGGTTTGAGCAGTTCTTC.

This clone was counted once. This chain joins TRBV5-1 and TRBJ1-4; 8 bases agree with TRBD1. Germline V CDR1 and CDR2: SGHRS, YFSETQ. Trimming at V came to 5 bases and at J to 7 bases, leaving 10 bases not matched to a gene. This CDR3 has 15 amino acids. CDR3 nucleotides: TGCGCCAGCAGGGCCCGCGGACAGGGTAGTGAAAAACTGTTTTTT. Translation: CASRARGQGSEKLFF.

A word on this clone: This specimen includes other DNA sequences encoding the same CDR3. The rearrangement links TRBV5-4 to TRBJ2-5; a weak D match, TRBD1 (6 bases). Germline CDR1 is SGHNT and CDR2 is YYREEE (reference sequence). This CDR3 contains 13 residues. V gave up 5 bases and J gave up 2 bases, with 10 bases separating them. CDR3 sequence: CASRLGQQETQYF. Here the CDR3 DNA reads TGTGCCAGCAGGCTAGGACAGCAAGAGACCCAGTACTTC.

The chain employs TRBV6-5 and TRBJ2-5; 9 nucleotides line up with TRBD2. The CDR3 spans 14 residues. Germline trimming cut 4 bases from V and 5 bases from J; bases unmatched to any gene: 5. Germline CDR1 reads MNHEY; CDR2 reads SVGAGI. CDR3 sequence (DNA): TGTGCCAGCAGTTTTGCGGGGGGGCGTGAGACCCAGTACTTC. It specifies CASSFAGGRETQYF.

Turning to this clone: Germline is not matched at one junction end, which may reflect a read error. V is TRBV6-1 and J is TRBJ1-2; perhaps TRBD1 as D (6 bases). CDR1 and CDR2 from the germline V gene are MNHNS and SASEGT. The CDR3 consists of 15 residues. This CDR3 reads CASNEGQGRIYGYTF. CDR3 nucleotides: TGTGCCAGCAATGAAGGCCAGGGGCGCATCTATGGCTACACCTTC.

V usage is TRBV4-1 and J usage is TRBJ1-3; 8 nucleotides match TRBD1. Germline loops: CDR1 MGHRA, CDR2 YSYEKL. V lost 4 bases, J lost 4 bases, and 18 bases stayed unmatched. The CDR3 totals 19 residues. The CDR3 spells CASSRSPLGTGQRGNTIYF. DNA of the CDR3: TGCGCCAGCAGCCGCTCCCCACTCGGGACAGGCCAAAGGGGAAACACCATATATTTT.

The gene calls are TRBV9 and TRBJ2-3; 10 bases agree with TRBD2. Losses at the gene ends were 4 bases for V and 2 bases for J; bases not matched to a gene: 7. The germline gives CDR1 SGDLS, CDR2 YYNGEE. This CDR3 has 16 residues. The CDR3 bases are TGTGCCAGCAGCCCTCGAGCGGGGGGGCCCACAGATACGCAGTATTTT. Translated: CASSPRAGGPTDTQYF.

This CDR3 is CASSSPPGQGAQNEQYF. The CDR3 DNA sequence: TGTGCCAGCAGCTCCCCTCCGGGACAGGGGGCCCAAAACGAGCAGTACTTC. The gene calls are TRBV7-9 and TRBJ2-7; 12 bases match TRBD1. CDR3 size: 17 residues. The ends lost 4 bases at V and 5 bases at J; junction bases unmatched: 12. The germline V gene has CDR1 SEHNR and CDR2 FQNEAQ (reference sequence).